The 14 T cell receptor beta chains listed next were all sequenced from one sample in a study of cytomegalovirus exposure and HLA in healthy donors (dated by TCRdb to the late 2010s). The method behind the library was the immunoSEQ multiplex PCR assay. A mixture of 60 forward primers for TCR Vbeta segments and 13 reverse primers for TCR Jbeta segments was used in the multiplex PCR. The source is immuneACCESS, and TCRdb retained only in-frame sequences with V and J called. Part of the clones is not carried over; for the studies checked, unresolved V genes explain less than half of this, and the remainder is unexplained. In this sample the table shows about 110,000 clones, roughly 68% of which occur a single time. The leading ten clones occupy roughly 2.2% of the sample. The sample was PBMCs. The receptors derive from a woman under 40 in good health and CMV-seronegative.

The chain links TRBV5-6 to TRBJ1-1, with TRBD1 identical over 7 bases. The trim removed 4 bases at V and 4 bases at J, leaving 13 bases unmatched. The CDR3 loop spans 16 amino acids. Germline V lookup: CDR1 SGHDT, CDR2 YYEEEE. CDR3 protein: CASSTRGAGGGTEAFF. In nucleotides, the CDR3 is TGTGCCAGCAGCACCAGGGGGGCAGGGGGAGGCACTGAAGCTTTCTTT. Together with reference TRBV5-6 and TRBJ1-1, the CDR3 gives the full variable domain: DAGVTQSPTHLIKTRGQQVTLRCSPKSGHDTVSWYQQALGQGPQFIFQYYEEEERQRGNFPDRFSGHQFPNYSSELNVNALLLGDSALYLCASSTRGAGGGTEAFFGQGTRLTVV.

The V gene is TRBV7-3, the J gene TRBJ1-1; 10 bases agree with TRBD1. V dropped 2 bases and J dropped 4; count of bases not matched to a gene: 13. The CDR3 totals 18 residues. Germline CDR1 and CDR2: SGHTA and FQGTGA. Written as DNA, the CDR3 is TGTGCCAGCAGCTTAGGTCGGGACAGGGGACCAGTGATCACTGAAGCTTTCTTT. It codes for CASSLGRDRGPVITEAFF.

This clone is a singleton in its sample. The chain combines TRBV25-1 with TRBJ1-1; D might be TRBD1 (6 bases). The germline V gene has CDR1 MGHDK and CDR2 SYGVNS. The CDR3 runs to 13 residues. V gave up 3 bases and J gave up 6 bases, with 11 bases separating them. The CDR3 sequence: CASSENEGAEAFF. The CDR3 region has the DNA TGTGCCAGCAGTGAGAATGAGGGGGCTGAAGCTTTCTTT.

The CDR3 here is CASSSPGTGFYGYTF. The CDR3, as DNA: TGTGCCAGTAGTTCGCCCGGGACAGGGTTCTATGGCTACACCTTC. This rearrangement joins TRBV19 to TRBJ1-2; TRBD1 matches at 9 bases. After removal of 5 bases from V and 4 bases from J, the junction contained 8 bases not matched to a gene. CDR1 LNHDA and CDR2 SQIVND come from the germline V gene (reference sequence). The CDR3 covers 15 residues.

The V gene is TRBV27, the J gene TRBJ2-3, with D perhaps TRBD2 (7 bases). Trimming cost V 1 base and J 4 bases, with 27 bases left between them. In germline, CDR1 is MNHEY, CDR2 SMNVEV (reference sequence). The CDR3 runs to 20 residues. The CDR3 sequence is CASSLFSIGGASGYSDTQYF. The CDR3 coding sequence is TGTGCCAGCAGTTTATTCTCTATTGGGGGGGCTAGCGGTTACTCAGATACGCAGTATTTT.

The chain recombines TRBV4-2 with TRBJ2-7, with 10 bases aligning to TRBD1. The CDR3 covers 16 residues. With V trimmed by 4 bases and J by 6 bases, 12 bases remained unmatched. Germline values: CDR1 LGHNA, CDR2 YNFKEQ. CDR3: CASSREEDRGSAEQYF. The DNA of the CDR3 is TGTGCCAGCAGCCGAGAAGAGGACAGGGGGTCGGCCGAGCAGTACTTC.

This clone appeared a few times. CDR3 DNA: TGTGCCAGCAGCCAAGACAGGGGGGACTATGGCTACACCTTC. Its protein product is CASSQDRGDYGYTF. This chain uses TRBV4-2 with TRBJ1-2; 7 bases fit TRBD1. The trim removed 0 bases at V and 3 bases at J, leaving 1 base unmatched. The CDR3 consists of 14 residues. Looked up from germline, CDR1 is LGHNA and CDR2 is YNFKEQ.

The J gene is TRBJ2-5, the V gene TRBV5-1; 9 nucleotides align to TRBD2. Near its end, the DNA agrees better with TRBJ2-7, so the J call may be wrong. The CDR3 extends over 15 amino acids. The germline V gene encodes CDR1 SGHRS and CDR2 YFSETQ. This CDR3 reads CASSERGGGGYEQYF. DNA for the CDR3: TGCGCCAGCAGCGAAAGGGGCGGGGGGGGCTACGAGCAGTACTTC.

The chain has TRBV11-1 and TRBJ2-1; 7 bases align to TRBD2. The CDR3 loop spans 17 amino acids. Trimming took 7 bases from V and 0 from J; bases not matched to a gene: 12. Per germline, CDR1 SGHAT and CDR2 FQDESV (reference sequence). The CDR3, as DNA: TGTGCCAGCATTCTTAGCGGGCGAACGGGCTCCTACAATGAGCAGTTCTTC. This gives the protein CASILSGRTGSYNEQFF. Drawing the rest from reference TRBV11-1 and TRBJ2-1, the complete variable domain is EAEVAQSPRYKITEKSQAVAFWCDPISGHATLYWYRQILGQGPELLVQFQDESVVDDSQLPKDRFSAERLKGVDSTLKIQPAELGDSAMYLCASILSGRTGSYNEQFFGPGTRLTVL.

This clone was seen only a few times. The chain joins TRBV5-4 to TRBJ2-7, with TRBD1 matching 12 bases. CDR3 length equals 15 residues. Germline V gene data show CDR1 as SGHNT and CDR2 as YYREEE (reference sequence). V lost 0 bases and J lost 7; bases outside the gene matches: 5. The CDR3 here is CASSLVGTGGVEQYF. The DNA for the CDR3 is TGTGCCAGCAGCTTGGTCGGGACAGGGGGCGTTGAGCAGTACTTC.

This chain joins TRBV18 and TRBJ1-2; the D gene is possibly TRBD1 (5 bases). Germline loops: CDR1 KGHSH, CDR2 LQKENI. V lost 2 bases, J lost 4 bases, and 8 bases lay in between. The length of the CDR3 is 13 residues. The CDR3 is CASSPDSRYGYTF. The CDR3 DNA reads as TGTGCCAGCTCACCAGACAGCCGCTATGGCTACACCTTC.

The chain joins TRBV29-1 to TRBJ2-7, with TRBD2 matching 9 bases. The V and J ends lost 6 bases and 7 bases, in that order; junction bases with no gene match: 13. CDR1 and CDR2 from the germline V gene are SQVTM and ANQGSEA. The CDR3 is 14 amino acids. CDR3 bases: TGCAGCGTGGAGGTGGTGACTAGCGGAGAGGAGCAGTACTTC. It is translated as CSVEVVTSGEEQYF.

J is TRBJ1-1 and V is TRBV27; TRBD1 agrees at 11 bases. Unmatched junction bases numbered 8, after V lost 11 bases and J lost 6 bases. This CDR3 contains 13 residues. CDR1 and CDR2 from the germline V gene are MNHEY and SMNVEV (reference sequence). DNA of the CDR3: TGTGCCGCGGGGGACAGGGGGTCCCCTGAAGCTTTCTTT. Protein sequence: CAAGDRGSPEAFF.

The chain combines TRBV10-3 with TRBJ1-1, with 11 bases that match TRBD1. Germline V gene lookup returns CDR1 ENHRY and CDR2 SYGVKD. The CDR3 contains 16 residues. Germline trimming cut 10 bases from V and 0 bases from J; bases unmatched to any gene: 10. The chain's CDR3 is CATSRTGGGLNTEAFF. The CDR3 nucleotides read TGTGCCACATCCCGGACAGGGGGCGGTTTGAACACTGAAGCTTTCTTT.